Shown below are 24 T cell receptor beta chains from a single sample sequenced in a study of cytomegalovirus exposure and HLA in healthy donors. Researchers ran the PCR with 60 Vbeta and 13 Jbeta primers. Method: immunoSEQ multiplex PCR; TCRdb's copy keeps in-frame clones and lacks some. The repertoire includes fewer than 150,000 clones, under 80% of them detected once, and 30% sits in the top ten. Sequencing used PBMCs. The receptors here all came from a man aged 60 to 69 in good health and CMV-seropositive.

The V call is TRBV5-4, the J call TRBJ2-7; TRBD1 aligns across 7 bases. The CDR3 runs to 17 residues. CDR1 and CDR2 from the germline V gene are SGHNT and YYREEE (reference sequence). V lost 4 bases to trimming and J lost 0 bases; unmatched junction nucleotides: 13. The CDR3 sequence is CASSPGQALRGSYEQYF. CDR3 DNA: TGTGCCAGCAGCCCTGGACAGGCCCTCCGGGGCTCCTACGAGCAGTACTTC.

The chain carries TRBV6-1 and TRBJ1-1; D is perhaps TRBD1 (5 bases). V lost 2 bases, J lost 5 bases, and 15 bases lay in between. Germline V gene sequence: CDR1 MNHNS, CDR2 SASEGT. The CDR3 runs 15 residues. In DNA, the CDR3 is TGTGCCAGCAGTGAAAAGTACACGGGGGAAACTGAAGCTTTCTTT. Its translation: CASSEKYTGETEAFF.

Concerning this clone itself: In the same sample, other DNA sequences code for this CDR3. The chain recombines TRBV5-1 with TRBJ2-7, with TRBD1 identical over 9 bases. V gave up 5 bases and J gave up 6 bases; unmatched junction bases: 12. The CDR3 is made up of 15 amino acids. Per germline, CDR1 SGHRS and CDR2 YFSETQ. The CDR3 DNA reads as TGCGCCAGCAGTTCAAAGGCGGGACAGGGTTCCGAGCAGTACTTC. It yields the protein CASSSKAGQGSEQYF.

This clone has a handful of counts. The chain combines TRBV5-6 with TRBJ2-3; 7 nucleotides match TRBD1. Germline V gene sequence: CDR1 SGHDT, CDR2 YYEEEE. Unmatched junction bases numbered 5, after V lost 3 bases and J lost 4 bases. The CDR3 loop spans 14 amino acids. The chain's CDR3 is CASSSTGRADTQYF. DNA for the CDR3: TGTGCCAGCAGCTCGACAGGGCGAGCAGATACGCAGTATTTT.

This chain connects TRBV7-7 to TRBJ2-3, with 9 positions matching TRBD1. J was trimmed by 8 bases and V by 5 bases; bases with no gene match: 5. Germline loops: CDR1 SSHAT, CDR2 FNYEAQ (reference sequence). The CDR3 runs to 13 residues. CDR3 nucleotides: TGTGCCAGCAGCCAGGACAGGGGTGGTACGCAGTATTTT. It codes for CASSQDRGGTQYF.

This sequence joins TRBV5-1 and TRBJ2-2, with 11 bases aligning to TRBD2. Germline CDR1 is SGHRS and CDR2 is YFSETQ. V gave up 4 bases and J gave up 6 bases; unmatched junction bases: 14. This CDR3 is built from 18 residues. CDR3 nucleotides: TGCGCCAGCAGCATTGTACCGTTAGCGGGGGGGGCCTCCGGGGAGCTGTTTTTT. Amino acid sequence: CASSIVPLAGGASGELFF.

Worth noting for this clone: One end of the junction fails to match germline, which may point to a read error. This CDR3 is CASSPTGGAENSQYF. CDR3 coding DNA: TGTGCCAGCAGTCCCACAGGGGGGGCCGAAAACAGTCAGTACTTC. The V and J genes are TRBV6-4 and TRBJ2-4; D is possibly TRBD1 (8 bases). The germline V gene has CDR1 MRHNA and CDR2 SNTAGT. This CDR3 contains 15 residues.

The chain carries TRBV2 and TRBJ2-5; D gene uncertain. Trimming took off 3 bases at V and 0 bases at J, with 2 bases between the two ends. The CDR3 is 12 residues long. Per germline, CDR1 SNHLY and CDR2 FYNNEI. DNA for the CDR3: TGTGCCAGCAGTGACTACCAAGAGACCCAGTACTTC. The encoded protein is CASSDYQETQYF. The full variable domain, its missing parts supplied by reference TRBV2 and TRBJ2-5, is EPEVTQTPSHQVTQMGQEVILRCVPISNHLYFYWYRQILGQKVEFLVSFYNNEISEKSEIFDDQFSVERPDGSNFTLKIRSTKLEDSAMYFCASSDYQETQYFGPGTRLLVL.

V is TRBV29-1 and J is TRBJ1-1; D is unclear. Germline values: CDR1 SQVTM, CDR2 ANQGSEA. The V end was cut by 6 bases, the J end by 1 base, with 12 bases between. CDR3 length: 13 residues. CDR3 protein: CSVGVEPNTEAFF. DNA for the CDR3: TGCAGCGTCGGTGTAGAGCCGAACACTGAAGCTTTCTTT.

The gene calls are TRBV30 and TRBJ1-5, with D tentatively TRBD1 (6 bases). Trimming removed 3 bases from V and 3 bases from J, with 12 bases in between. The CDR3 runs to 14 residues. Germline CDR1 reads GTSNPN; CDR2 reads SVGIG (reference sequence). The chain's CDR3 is CAWSRTATNQPQHF. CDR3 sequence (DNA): TGTGCCTGGAGCCGGACAGCTACCAATCAGCCCCAGCATTTT.

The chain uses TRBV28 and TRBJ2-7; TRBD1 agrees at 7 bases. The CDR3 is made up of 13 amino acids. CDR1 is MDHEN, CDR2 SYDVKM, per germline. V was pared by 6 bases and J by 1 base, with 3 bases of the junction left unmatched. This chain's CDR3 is CASRGQKSYEQYF. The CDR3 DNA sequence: TGTGCCAGCAGGGGACAGAAGTCCTACGAGCAGTACTTC.

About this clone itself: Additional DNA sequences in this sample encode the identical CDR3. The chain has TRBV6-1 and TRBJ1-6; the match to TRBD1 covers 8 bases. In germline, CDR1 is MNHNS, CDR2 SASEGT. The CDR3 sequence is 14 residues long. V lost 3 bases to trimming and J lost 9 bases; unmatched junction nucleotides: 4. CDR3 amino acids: CASSEGTGGSPLHF. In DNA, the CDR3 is TGTGCCAGCAGTGAGGGGACAGGTGGTTCACCCCTCCACTTT.

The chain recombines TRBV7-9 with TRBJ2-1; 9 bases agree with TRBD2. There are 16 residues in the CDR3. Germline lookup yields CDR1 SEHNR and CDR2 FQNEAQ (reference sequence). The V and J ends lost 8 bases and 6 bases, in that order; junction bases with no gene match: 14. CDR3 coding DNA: TGTGCCAGCCAGAAGGCTAGCGGGATATCAGGCAATGAGCAGTTCTTC. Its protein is CASQKASGISGNEQFF. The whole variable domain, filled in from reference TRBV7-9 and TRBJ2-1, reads DTGVSQNPRHKITKRGQNVTFRCDPISEHNRLYWYRQTLGQGPEFLTYFQNEAQLEKSRLLSDRFSAERPKGSFSTLEIQRTEQGDSAMYLCASQKASGISGNEQFFGPGTRLTVL.

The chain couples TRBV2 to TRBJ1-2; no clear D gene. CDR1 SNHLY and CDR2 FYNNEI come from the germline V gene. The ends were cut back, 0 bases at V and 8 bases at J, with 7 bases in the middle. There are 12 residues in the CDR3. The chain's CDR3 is CASSEARFGYTF. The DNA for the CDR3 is TGTGCCAGCAGTGAAGCGCGTTTCGGCTACACCTTC.

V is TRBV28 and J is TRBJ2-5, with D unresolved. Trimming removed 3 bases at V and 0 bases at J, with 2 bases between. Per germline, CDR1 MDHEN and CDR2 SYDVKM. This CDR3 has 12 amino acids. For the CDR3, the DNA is TGTGCCAGCAGTTTTAACCAAGAGACCCAGTACTTC. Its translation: CASSFNQETQYF.

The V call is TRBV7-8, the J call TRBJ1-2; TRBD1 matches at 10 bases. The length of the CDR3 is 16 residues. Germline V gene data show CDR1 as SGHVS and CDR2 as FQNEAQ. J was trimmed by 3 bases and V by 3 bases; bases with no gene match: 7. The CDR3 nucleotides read TGTGCCAGCAGCTTCCGGACAGGGGGGGAGGACTATGGCTACACCTTC. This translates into CASSFRTGGEDYGYTF.

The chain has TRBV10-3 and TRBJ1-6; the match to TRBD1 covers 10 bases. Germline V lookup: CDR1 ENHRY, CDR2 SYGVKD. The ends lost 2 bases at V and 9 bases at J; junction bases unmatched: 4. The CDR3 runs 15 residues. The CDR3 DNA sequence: TGTGCCATCAGTGAGGAGACAGGGGGCATTTCACCCCTCCACTTT. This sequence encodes CAISEETGGISPLHF.

DNA for the CDR3: TGTGCCAGCAGCTCCGGGACAGGGCCCGGAAACACCATATATTTT. Its protein product is CASSSGTGPGNTIYF. The chain uses TRBV6-1 and TRBJ1-3; 9 positions agree with TRBD1. With V trimmed by 6 bases and J by 4 bases, 7 bases remained unmatched. Germline V gene lookup returns CDR1 MNHNS and CDR2 SASEGT. The CDR3 spans 15 residues.

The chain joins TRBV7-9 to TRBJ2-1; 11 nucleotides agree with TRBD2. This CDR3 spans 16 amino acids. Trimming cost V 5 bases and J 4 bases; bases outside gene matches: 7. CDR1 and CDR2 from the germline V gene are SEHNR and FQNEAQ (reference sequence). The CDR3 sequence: CASSTQTSGAYNEQFF. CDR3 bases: TGTGCCAGCAGCACCCAGACTAGCGGGGCTTACAATGAGCAGTTCTTC.

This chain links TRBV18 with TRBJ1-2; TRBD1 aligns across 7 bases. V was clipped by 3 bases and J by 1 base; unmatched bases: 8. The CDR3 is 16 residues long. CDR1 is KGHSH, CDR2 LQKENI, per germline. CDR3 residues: CASSPVRQGSNYGYTF. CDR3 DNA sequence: TGTGCCAGCTCACCGGTTAGACAGGGAAGTAACTATGGCTACACCTTC.

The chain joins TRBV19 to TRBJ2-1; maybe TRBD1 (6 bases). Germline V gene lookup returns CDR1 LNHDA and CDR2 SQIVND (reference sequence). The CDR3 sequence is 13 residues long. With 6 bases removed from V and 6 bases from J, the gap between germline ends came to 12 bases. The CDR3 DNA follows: TGTGCCAGTAGATATAACAGGGCCAATGAGCAGTTCTTC. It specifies CASRYNRANEQFF.

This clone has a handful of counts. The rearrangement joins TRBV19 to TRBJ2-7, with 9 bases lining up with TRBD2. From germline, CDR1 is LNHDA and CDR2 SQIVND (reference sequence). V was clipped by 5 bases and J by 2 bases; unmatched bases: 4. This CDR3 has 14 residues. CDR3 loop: CASSQLAGPYEQYF. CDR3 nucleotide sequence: TGTGCCAGTAGTCAGCTAGCGGGACCCTACGAGCAGTACTTC.

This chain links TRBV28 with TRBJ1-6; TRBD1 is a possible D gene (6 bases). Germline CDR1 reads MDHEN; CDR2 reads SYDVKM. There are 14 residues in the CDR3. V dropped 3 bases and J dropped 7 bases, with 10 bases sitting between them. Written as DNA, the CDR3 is TGTGCCAGCAGTTTGGGAACAGGGAATTCACCCCTCCACTTT. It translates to CASSLGTGNSPLHF.

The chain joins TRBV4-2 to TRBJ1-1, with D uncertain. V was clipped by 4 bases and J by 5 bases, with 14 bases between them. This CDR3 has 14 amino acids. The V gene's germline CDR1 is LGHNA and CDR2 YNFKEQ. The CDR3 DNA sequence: TGTGCCAGCAGCCCGACCTGGGGAGGGACTGAAGCTTTCTTT. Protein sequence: CASSPTWGGTEAFF.